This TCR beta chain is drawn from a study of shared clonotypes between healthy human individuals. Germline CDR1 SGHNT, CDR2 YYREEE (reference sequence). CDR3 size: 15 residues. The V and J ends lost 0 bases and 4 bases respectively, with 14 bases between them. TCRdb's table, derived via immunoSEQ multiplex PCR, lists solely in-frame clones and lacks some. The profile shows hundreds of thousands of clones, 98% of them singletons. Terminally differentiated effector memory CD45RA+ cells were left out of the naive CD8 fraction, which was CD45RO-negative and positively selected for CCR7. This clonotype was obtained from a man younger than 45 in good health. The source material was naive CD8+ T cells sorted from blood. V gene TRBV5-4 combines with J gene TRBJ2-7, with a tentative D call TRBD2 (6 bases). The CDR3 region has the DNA TGTGCCAGCAGCTTGGGGGTCGGGAGTATGTACGAGCAGTACTTC. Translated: CASSLGVGSMYEQYF.